Listed here are 7 T cell receptor beta chains from one sample, sequenced in a study of cytomegalovirus exposure and HLA in healthy donors. The PCR employed 60 Vbeta primers together with 13 Jbeta primers. Generated by immunoSEQ multiplex PCR, the TCRdb table keeps only in-frame clones and is missing some. The sample contains roughly 100,000 clones, about 76% of which appear only once. The sample taken for sequencing was PBMCs. The receptors shown here come from a woman aged 40 to 49 in good health and CMV-seronegative.

V usage is TRBV19 and J usage is TRBJ2-1; D unclear. Per the germline V gene, CDR1 is LNHDA and CDR2 is SQIVND (reference sequence). This CDR3 is 10 amino acids long. Between the trimmed V and J ends, which lost 6 bases and 10 bases, there was a span of 7 bases. CDR3 sequence (DNA): TGTGCCAGTAGAAGCGAAGAGCAGTTCTTC. Translation: CASRSEEQFF. The full variable domain, rest sourced from reference TRBV19 and TRBJ2-1, is DGGITQSPKYLFRKEGQNVTLSCEQNLNHDAMYWYRQDPGQGLRLIYYSQIVNDFQKGDIAEGYSVSREKKESFPLTVTSAQKNPTAFYLCASRSEEQFFGPGTRLTVL.

This chain links TRBV18 with TRBJ2-7, with 10 bases fitting TRBD2. The CDR3 is made up of 14 amino acids. Germline loops: CDR1 KGHSH, CDR2 LQKENI. Unmatched junction bases numbered 3, after V lost 7 bases and J lost 0 bases. CDR3 amino acids: CASLSGGGSYEQYF. Here the CDR3 DNA reads TGTGCCAGCTTGAGCGGGGGGGGCTCCTACGAGCAGTACTTC.

This rearrangement joins TRBV14 to TRBJ1-6, with D possibly matching TRBD1 (6 bases). Germline CDR1 is SGHDN and CDR2 is FVKESK. Trimming shortened V by 1 base and J by 9 bases, and 13 bases separated the two germline ends. This CDR3 is built from 15 residues. This CDR3 reads CASSQGLRGGSPLHF. As DNA, the CDR3 is TGTGCCAGCAGCCAAGGACTCAGGGGTGGTTCACCCCTCCACTTT. The full variable domain, its missing parts supplied by reference TRBV14 and TRBJ1-6, is EAGVTQFPSHSVIEKGQTVTLRCDPISGHDNLYWYRRVMGKEIKFLLHFVKESKQDESGMPNNRFLAERTGGTYSTLKVQPAELEDSGVYFCASSQGLRGGSPLHFGNGTRLTVT.

The chain joins TRBV7-8 to TRBJ1-2, with D perhaps TRBD1 (6 bases). The germline CDR1 and CDR2 sequences are SGHVS and FQNEAQ. The CDR3 totals 14 residues. Trimming removed 5 bases from V and 0 bases from J, with 10 bases in between. The CDR3 reads CASSPTGPNYGYTF. The CDR3 nucleotides are TGTGCCAGCAGCCCGACAGGACCTAACTATGGCTACACCTTC.

V is TRBV4-1 and J is TRBJ2-3; 7 nucleotides agree with TRBD2. Per the germline V gene, CDR1 is MGHRA and CDR2 is YSYEKL. The V gene end was trimmed by 1 base and the J gene end by 0 bases; junction bases not matched to a gene: 7. The CDR3 extends over 17 amino acids. The CDR3 sequence is CASSQVRLAESTDTQYF. The DNA of the CDR3 is TGCGCCAGCAGCCAAGTGCGTCTAGCGGAGAGCACAGATACGCAGTATTTT.

The V call is TRBV10-2, the J call TRBJ2-2; the D gene is possibly TRBD2 (6 bases). The germline V gene has CDR1 WSHSY and CDR2 SAAADI. The CDR3 covers 16 residues. V was shortened by 6 bases and J by 0 bases, with 14 bases between the two germline ends. CDR3 residues: CASRDRGLSNTGELFF. Written as DNA, the CDR3 is TGCGCCAGCAGGGACCGGGGACTTTCGAACACCGGGGAGCTGTTTTTT.

This chain connects TRBV7-8 to TRBJ2-7; 9 nucleotides agree with TRBD1. Germline V gene lookup returns CDR1 SGHVS and CDR2 FQNEAQ. The length of the CDR3 is 15 residues. Unmatched junction bases numbered 6, after V lost 4 bases and J lost 2 bases. The CDR3 DNA sequence: TGTGCCAGCAGCTCAGCCGGGACAGGGACCTACGAGCAGTACTTC. Translating it yields CASSSAGTGTYEQYF. The full variable domain, with the rest looked up from reference TRBV7-8 and TRBJ2-7, is GAGVSQSPRYKVAKRGQDVALRCDPISGHVSLFWYQQALGQGPEFLTYFQNEAQLDKSGLPSDRFFAERPEGSVSTLKIQRTQQEDSAVYLCASSSAGTGTYEQYFGPGTRLTVT.